This T cell receptor beta chain emerged from a study of molecular identifiers for immune sequencing clone quantification. The CDR3 runs to 16 residues. Trimming removed 0 bases at V and 0 bases at J, with 10 bases between. CDR1 is LGHDT, CDR2 YNNKEL, per germline (reference sequence). TCRdb fed the PCR reads into MiXCR, producing one record per CDR3 protein. The data show about 640,000 distinct CDR3 sequences, less than 20% seen once. This clonotype was seen ten or more times. The chain carries TRBV3-1 and TRBJ2-3; D may be TRBD1 (5 bases). Sequenced: naive CD8+ T cells from blood, with Jurkat cell RNA spiked in. The subset denotes: FACS-sorted CD8+CD4-CCR7+CD45RA+ naive T cells. The receptor comes from a human donor in good health. Some libraries in this study had Jurkat cell RNA spiked in. The CDR3 here is CASSQDARASTDTQYF. CDR3 nucleotide sequence: TGTGCCAGCAGCCAAGATGCCAGGGCTAGCACAGATACGCAGTATTTT.